This TCR beta chain appears in the sequencing data of a study of T cell responses to AZD1222 COVID-19 vaccine. The ends lost 1 base at V and 7 bases at J; junction bases unmatched: 4. The CDR3 runs 14 residues. Germline lookup yields CDR1 KGHSH and CDR2 LQKENI. Some clones are missing from TCRdb's copy, which holds only in-frame ones; the method was immunoSEQ multiplex PCR. The profile shows fewer than 120,000 clones, 80% to 90% of them singletons. V and J are TRBV18 and TRBJ2-1, with 7 bases aligning to TRBD2. The clonotype was recovered from an adult who received the AZD1222 COVID-19 vaccine. The sequences come from peripheral blood, collected 28 days after the second AZD1222 dose. The CDR3 loop reads CASSPQAGANEQFF. The DNA of the CDR3 is TGTGCCAGCTCACCACAGGCGGGAGCTAATGAGCAGTTCTTC. The variable domain in full, completed from reference TRBV18 and TRBJ2-1, reads NAGVMQNPRHLVRRRGQEARLRCSPMKGHSHVYWYRQLPEEGLKFMVYLQKENIIDESGMPKERFSAEFPKEGPSILRIQQVVRGDSAAYFCASSPQAGANEQFFGPGTRLTVL.